This T cell receptor (beta chain) emerged from a study of blood T cell repertoires in COVID-19. Sequenced by immunoSEQ multiplex PCR; TCRdb stores in-frame clones only, minus some. The sample consists of around 95,000 clones, around 85% of them appearing once. V dropped 6 bases and J dropped 3; count of bases not matched to a gene: 5. This CDR3 spans 15 amino acids. Germline V gene sequence: CDR1 MGHRA, CDR2 YSYEKL. This clone was seen a handful of times. The sequenced sample was peripheral blood. This TCR was sampled from a human donor in a cohort sampled during active COVID-19. This rearrangement joins TRBV4-1 to TRBJ2-1; 10 bases are shared with TRBD2. The CDR3 nucleotides read TGCGCCAGCAGACCTAGCGGGAGCTTCTACAATGAGCAGTTCTTC. It encodes CASRPSGSFYNEQFF.